The present T cell receptor beta chain was sequenced within a study of blood T cell repertoires in COVID-19. Study-wide background: Acute and convalescent COVID-19 samples came from the United States, Italy and Spain.

The CDR3 extends over 12 amino acids. Trimming removed 5 bases from V and 6 bases from J, with 11 bases in between. How the authors handled the data: Reference gene primer amplification yielded estimated nucleated cell counts. This table comes from immunoSEQ multiplex PCR, and its TCRdb copy is limited to in-frame clones, with some not included. V and J calls and clone size are those listed in that table; D and trimming were worked out from the DNA. The sample contains tens of thousands of clones, about 86% of which appear only once. This sequence joins TRBV12-3 or TRBV12-4 and TRBJ2-7; D gene ambiguous. The clonotype was recovered from a man aged 35-49 years with active COVID-19. Sequencing used peripheral blood. The CDR3 DNA sequence: TGTGCCAGCAGTGTTGGTTTGAGCGAGCAGTACTTC. It encodes CASSVGLSEQYF.